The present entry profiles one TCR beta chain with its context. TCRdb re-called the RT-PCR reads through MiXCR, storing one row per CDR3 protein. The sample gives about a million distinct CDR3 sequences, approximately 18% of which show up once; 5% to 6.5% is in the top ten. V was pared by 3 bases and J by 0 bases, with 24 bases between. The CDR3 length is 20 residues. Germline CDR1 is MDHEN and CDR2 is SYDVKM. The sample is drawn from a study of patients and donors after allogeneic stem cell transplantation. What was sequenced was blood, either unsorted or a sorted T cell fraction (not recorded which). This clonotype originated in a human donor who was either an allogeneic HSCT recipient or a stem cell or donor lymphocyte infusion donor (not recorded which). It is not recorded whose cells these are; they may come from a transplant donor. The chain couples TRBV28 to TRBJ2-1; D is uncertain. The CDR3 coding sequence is TGTGCCAGCAGTTTTCCCCCTGGGCCAATGGATCAAAGCTCCTACAATGAGCAGTTCTTC. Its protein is CASSFPPGPMDQSSYNEQFF. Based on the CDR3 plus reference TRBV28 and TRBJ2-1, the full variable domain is DVKVTQSSRYLVKRTGEKVFLECVQDMDHENMFWYRQDPGLGLRLIYFSYDVKMKEKGDIPEGYSVSREKKERFSLILESASTNQTSMYLCASSFPPGPMDQSSYNEQFFGPGTRLTVL.